In its sample, the clone carrying this TCR beta chain was seen a few times. A far larger clone is just one base off, so this is likely a read error. Germline lookup yields CDR1 MNHNS and CDR2 SASEGT. Trimming left V 5 bases short and J 0 bases short, with 22 bases between. The CDR3 extends over 18 amino acids. This library used approximately 0.4 ug RNA and molecular barcoded adaptors spanning alpha/delta and beta/gamma chains. TCRdb reprocessed the reads with MiXCR, giving one entry per CDR3 protein. This sample has 35,000 to 50,000 distinct CDR3 sequences, with 15% to 20% found just once. These data are taken from a study of read filtering for tumor transcriptome and immune sequencing.

The sequence derives from a donor over 35 with multiple myeloma. The V gene is TRBV6-1, the J gene TRBJ1-1; perhaps TRBD1 as D (6 bases). Sequenced material: a population of CD138-negative cells sorted from bone marrow. DNA for the CDR3: TGTGCCAGCAGTTATATGGGGTCACAGGGAAAGTTGAACACTGAAGCTTTCTTT. Protein: CASSYMGSQGKLNTEAFF.